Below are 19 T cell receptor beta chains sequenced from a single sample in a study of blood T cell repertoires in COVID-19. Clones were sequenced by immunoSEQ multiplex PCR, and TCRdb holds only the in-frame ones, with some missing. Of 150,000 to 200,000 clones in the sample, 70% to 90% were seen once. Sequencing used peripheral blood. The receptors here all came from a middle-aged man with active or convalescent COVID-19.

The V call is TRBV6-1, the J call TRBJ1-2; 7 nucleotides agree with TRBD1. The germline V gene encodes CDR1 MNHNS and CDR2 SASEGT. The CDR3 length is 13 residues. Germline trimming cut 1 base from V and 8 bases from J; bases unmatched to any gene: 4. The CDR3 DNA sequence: TGTGCCAGCAGTGAAGGACAGGGAATGGGCTACACCTTC. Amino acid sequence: CASSEGQGMGYTF.

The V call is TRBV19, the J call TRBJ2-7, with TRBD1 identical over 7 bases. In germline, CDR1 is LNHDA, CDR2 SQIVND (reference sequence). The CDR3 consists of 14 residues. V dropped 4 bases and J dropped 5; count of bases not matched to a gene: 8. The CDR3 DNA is TGTGCCAGTAGTACGACAGGGCGTGTCAACGAGCAGTACTTC. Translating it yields CASSTTGRVNEQYF.

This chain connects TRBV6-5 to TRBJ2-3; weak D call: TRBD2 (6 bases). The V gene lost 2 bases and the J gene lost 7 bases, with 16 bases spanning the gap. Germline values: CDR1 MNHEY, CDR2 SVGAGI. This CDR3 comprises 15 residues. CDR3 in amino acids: CASSYGDSLGHTQYF. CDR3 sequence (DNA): TGTGCCAGCAGTTACGGGGACTCCTTAGGACATACGCAGTATTTT.

The CDR3 here is CASSLGQGTSPLHF. The CDR3 DNA is TGTGCCAGCAGCTTAGGACAGGGTACCTCACCCCTCCACTTT. V and J are TRBV7-8 and TRBJ1-6; 7 bases match TRBD1. J lost 10 bases, V lost 1 base, and 4 bases had no gene match. Germline V CDR1 and CDR2: SGHVS, FQNEAQ. The CDR3 sequence is 14 residues long. Full variable domain (remainder filled in from reference TRBV7-8 and TRBJ1-6): GAGVSQSPRYKVAKRGQDVALRCDPISGHVSLFWYQQALGQGPEFLTYFQNEAQLDKSGLPSDRFFAERPEGSVSTLKIQRTQQEDSAVYLCASSLGQGTSPLHFGNGTRLTVT.

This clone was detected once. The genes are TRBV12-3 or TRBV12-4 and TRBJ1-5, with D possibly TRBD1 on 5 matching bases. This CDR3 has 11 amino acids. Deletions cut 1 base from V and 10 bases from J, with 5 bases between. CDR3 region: CASSLGTPQHF. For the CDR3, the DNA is TGTGCCAGCAGTTTAGGGACACCCCAGCATTTT.

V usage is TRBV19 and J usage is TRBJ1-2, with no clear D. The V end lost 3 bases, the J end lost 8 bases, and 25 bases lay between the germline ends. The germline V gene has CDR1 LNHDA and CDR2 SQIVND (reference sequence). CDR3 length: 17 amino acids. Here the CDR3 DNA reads TGTGCCAGTAGTATGACTGGTCAAGGATCAATCAAACCAGGCTACACCTTC. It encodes CASSMTGQGSIKPGYTF.

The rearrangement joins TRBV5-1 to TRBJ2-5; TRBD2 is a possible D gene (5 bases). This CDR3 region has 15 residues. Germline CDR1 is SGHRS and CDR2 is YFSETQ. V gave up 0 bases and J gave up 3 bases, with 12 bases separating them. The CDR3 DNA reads TGCGCCAGCAGCTTGGCCGGGCTAGCCGAAGAGACCCAGTACTTC. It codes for CASSLAGLAEETQYF.

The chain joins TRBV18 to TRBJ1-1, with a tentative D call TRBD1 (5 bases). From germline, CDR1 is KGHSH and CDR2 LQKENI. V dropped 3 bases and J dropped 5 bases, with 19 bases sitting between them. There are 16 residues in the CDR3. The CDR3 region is CASSPLGLSLETEAFF. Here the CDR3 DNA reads TGTGCCAGCTCACCTCTGGGACTATCCTTGGAAACTGAAGCTTTCTTT.

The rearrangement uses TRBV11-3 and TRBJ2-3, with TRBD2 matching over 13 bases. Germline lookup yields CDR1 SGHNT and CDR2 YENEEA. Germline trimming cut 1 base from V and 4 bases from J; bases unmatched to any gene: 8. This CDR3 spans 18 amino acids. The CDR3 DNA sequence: TGTGCCAGCAGCTTAGTGGGGACTAGCGGGGTCTCGGCAGATACGCAGTATTTT. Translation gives CASSLVGTSGVSADTQYF.

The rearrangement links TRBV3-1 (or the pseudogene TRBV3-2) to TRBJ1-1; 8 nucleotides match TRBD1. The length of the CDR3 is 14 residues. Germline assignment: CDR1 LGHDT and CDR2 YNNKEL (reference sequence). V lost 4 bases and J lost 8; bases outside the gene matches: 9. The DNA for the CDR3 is TGTGCCAGCAGCCCCCAGGGGGCTAGGCAGGAAGCTTTCTTT. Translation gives CASSPQGARQEAFF.

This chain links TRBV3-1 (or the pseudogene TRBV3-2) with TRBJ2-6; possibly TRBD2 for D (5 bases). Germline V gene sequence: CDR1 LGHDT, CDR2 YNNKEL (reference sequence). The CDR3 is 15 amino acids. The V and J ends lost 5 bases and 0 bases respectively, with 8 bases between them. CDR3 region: CASSSRASGANVLTF. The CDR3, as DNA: TGTGCCAGCAGCTCGAGGGCCTCTGGGGCCAACGTCCTGACTTTC.

CDR3 bases: TGCGCCAGCAGCGCGACAGGGCCGAACACTGAAGCTTTCTTT. Its translation: CASSATGPNTEAFF. The V and J genes are TRBV5-1 and TRBJ1-1, with 7 nucleotides matching TRBD1. CDR1 is SGHRS and CDR2 is YFSETQ in the germline V gene. Germline trimming cut 4 bases from V and 1 base from J; bases unmatched to any gene: 4. The CDR3 extends over 14 amino acids.

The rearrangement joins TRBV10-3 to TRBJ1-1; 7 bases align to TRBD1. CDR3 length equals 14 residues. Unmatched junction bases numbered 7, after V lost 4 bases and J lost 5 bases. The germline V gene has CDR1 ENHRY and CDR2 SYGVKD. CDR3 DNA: TGTGCCATCAGTGGGGGACAGTTTGCAACTGAAGCTTTCTTT. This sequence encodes CAISGGQFATEAFF.

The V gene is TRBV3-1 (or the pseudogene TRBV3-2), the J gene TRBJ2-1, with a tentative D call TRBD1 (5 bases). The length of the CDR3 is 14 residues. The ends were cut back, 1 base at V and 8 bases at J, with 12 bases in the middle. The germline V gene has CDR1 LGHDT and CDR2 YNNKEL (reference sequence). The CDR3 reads CASSQGRQGDEQFF. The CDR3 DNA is TGTGCCAGCAGCCAAGGACGCCAGGGCGATGAGCAGTTCTTC.

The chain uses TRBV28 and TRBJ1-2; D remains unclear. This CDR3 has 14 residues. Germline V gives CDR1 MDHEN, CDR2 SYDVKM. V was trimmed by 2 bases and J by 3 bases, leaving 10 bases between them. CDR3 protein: CASSLGHSDYGYTF. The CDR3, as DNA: TGTGCCAGCAGTTTAGGGCATAGCGACTATGGCTACACCTTC.

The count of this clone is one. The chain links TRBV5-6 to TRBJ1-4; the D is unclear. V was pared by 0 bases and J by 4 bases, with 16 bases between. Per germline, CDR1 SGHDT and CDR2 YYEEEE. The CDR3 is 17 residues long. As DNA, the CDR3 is TGTGCCAGCAGCTTGGCCGGTATGCGGCTACTTAATGAAAAACTGTTTTTT. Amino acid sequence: CASSLAGMRLLNEKLFF.

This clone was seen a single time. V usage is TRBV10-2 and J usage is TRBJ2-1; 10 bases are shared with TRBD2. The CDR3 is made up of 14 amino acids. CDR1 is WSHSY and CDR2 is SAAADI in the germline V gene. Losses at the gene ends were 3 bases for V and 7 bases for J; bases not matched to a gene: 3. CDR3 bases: TGCGCCAGCAGTGACCAGCGGGGGGGAAATGAGCAGTTCTTC. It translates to CASSDQRGGNEQFF.

The CDR3 DNA reads as TGTGCCAGCAGCACACTAGGAGGCCTCTACAATGAGCAGTTCTTC. Translated, it gives CASSTLGGLYNEQFF. The V call is TRBV9, the J call TRBJ2-1; tentatively, D is TRBD2 (5 bases). Germline CDR1 is SGDLS and CDR2 is YYNGEE. V lost 4 bases to trimming and J lost 3 bases, with 14 bases between them. The CDR3 is 15 amino acids.

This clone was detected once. CDR3 region: CASSFSGGAGEQYF. The CDR3, as DNA: TGTGCCAGCAGTTTTAGCGGGGGGGCGGGGGAGCAGTACTTC. The chain combines TRBV27 with TRBJ2-7; 11 bases line up with TRBD2. The CDR3 is 14 amino acids. Germline V gene sequence: CDR1 MNHEY, CDR2 SMNVEV (reference sequence). J was trimmed by 7 bases and V by 3 bases; bases with no gene match: 5.